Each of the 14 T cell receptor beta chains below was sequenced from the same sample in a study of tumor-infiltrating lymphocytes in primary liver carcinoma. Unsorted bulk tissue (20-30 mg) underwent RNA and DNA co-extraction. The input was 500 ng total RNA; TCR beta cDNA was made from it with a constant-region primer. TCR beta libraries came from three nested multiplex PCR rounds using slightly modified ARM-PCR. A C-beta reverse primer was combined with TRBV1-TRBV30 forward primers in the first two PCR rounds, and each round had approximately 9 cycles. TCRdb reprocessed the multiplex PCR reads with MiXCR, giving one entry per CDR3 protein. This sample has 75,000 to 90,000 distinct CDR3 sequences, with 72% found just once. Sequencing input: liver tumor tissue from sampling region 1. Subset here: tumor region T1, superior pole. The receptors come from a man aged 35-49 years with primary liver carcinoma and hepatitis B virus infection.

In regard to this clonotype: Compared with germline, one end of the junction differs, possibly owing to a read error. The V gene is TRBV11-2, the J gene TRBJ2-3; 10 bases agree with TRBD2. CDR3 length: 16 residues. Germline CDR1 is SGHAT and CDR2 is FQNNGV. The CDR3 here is CAGSFEGTSGTDTQYF. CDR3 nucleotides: TGCGCCGGCAGCTTTGAAGGGACTAGCGGCACAGATACGCAGTATTTT.

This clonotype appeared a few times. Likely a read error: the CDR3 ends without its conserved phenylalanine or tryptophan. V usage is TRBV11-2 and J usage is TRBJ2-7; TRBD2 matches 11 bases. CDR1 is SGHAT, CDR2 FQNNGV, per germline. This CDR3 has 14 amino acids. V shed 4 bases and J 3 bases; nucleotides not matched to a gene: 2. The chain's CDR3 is CASSSSGGCYEQYL. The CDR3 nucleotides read TGTGCCAGCAGCTCTAGCGGGGGGTGCTACGAGCAGTACTTA.

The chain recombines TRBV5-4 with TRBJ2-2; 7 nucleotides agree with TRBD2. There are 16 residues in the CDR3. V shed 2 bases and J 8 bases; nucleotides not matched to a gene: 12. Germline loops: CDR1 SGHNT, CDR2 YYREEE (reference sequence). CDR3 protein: CASSLPLAEGTGELFF. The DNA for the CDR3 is TGTGCCAGCAGCTTACCTCTAGCGGAAGGAACTGGGGAGCTGTTTTTT.

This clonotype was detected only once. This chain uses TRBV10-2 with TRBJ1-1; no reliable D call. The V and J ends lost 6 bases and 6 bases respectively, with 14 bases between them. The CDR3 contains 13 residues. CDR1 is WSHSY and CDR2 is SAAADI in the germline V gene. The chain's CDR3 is CASRKVAIPEAFF. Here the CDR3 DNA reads TGCGCCAGCAGAAAGGTGGCAATCCCTGAAGCTTTCTTT.

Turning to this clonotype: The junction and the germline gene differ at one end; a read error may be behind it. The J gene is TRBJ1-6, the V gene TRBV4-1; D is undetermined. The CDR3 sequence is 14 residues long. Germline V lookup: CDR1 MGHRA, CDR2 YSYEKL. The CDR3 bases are TGCCCCAGCAGCCAAGAGAGCAGGAATTCACCCCTCCACTTT. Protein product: CPSSQESRNSPLHF.

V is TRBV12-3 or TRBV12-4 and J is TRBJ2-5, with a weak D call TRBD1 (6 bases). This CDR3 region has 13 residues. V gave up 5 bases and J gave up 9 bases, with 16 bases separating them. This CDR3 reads CASSREQGEAQYF. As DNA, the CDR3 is TGTGCCAGCAGTCGGGAACAGGGCGAGGCCCAGTACTTC.

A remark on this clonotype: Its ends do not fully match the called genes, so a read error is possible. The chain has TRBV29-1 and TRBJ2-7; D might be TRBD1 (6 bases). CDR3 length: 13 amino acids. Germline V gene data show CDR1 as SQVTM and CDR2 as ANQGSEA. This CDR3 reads CSVRTVTSYKQYF. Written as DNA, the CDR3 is TGCAGCGTTCGGACAGTGACTTCCTACAAGCAGTACTTC.

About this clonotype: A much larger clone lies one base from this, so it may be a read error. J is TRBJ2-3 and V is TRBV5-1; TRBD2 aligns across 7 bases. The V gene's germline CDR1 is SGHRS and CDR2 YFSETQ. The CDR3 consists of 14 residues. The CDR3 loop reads CASSLWASGGTEYF. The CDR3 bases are TGCGCCAGCAGCTTGTGGGCTAGCGGAGGTACGGAGTATTTT.

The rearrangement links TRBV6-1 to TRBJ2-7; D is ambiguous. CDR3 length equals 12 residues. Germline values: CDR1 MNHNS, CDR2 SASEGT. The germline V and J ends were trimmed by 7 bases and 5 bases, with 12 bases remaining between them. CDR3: CASNVGNHEQYF. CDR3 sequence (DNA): TGTGCCAGCAATGTTGGGAACCACGAGCAGTACTTC.

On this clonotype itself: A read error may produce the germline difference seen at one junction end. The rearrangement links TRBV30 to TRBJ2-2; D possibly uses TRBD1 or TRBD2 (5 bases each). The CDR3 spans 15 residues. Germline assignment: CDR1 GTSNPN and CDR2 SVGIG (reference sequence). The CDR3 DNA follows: TGTGCCTGGAGTCAATCCGGGACCAGGGCCGGGGAACTGTTTTTT. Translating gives CAWSQSGTRAGELFF.

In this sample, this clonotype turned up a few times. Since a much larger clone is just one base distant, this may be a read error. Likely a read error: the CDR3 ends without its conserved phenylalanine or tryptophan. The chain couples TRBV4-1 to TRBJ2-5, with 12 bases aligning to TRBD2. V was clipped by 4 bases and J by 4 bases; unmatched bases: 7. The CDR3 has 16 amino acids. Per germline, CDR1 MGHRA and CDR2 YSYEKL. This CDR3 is CASSLSSGRAGETQYL. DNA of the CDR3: TGCGCCAGCAGCCTCTCTAGCGGGAGGGCCGGAGAGACCCAGTACCTC.

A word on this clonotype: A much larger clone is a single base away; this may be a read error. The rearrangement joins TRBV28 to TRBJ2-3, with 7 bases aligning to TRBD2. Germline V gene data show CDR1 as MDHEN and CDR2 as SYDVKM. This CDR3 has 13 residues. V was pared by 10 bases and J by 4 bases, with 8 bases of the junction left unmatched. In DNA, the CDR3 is TGTGCCAACAGCCCGGCGGGGGCAGATACGCAGTATTTT. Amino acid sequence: CANSPAGADTQYF.

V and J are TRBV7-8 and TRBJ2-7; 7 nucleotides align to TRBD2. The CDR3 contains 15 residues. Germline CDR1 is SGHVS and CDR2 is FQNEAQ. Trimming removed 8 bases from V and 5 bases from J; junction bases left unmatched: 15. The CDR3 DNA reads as TGTGCCAGCGGTTTAGTGGGCCAGCGGGGCCACGAGCAGTACTTC. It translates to CASGLVGQRGHEQYF.

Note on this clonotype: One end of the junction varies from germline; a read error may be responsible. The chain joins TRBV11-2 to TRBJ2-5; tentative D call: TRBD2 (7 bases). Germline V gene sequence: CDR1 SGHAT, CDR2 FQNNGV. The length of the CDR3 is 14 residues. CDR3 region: CARGWGGLRETQYF. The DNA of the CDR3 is TGTGCAAGAGGCTGGGGGGGGCTGAGAGAGACCCAATACTTC.